This is a list of T cell receptor beta chains from one sample in a study of cytomegalovirus exposure and HLA in healthy donors. Produced via immunoSEQ multiplex PCR; TCRdb's table is partial and in-frame only. The sample comprises about 97,000 clones, 50% to 70% of which are singletons, and about 4.3% rests with the top ten. Sequencing was done on a sample of PBMCs. Source of these receptors: a human donor in good health. The CDR3 runs from the conserved cysteine through the conserved F or W. The D gene is left open where the match is weak. Clone sizes are given selectively: once, few, many, or a class where the clone is expanded.

CDR3 DNA	CDR3 protein	J gene	V gene	D gene	clone size
TGTGCCAGCAGTATAGGACTAGGGGTTTACAATGAGCAGTTCTTC	CASSIGLGVYNEQFF	TRBJ2-1	TRBV6-5	TRBD2	.
TGCGCCAGCAGCGCCGAACTCCTAGCAAGCGAGCAGTACTTC	CASSAELLASEQYF	TRBJ2-7	TRBV10-1	.	few
TGTGCCAGAAGCTCCGGCGGACTTAGCGGGAGGGCTCGCACAGATACGCAGTATTTT	CARSSGGLSGRARTDTQYF	TRBJ2-3	TRBV5-3	TRBD2	.
TGTGCCAGCGGGGGGACAGGGAATAACTATGGCTACACCTTC	CASGGTGNNYGYTF	TRBJ1-2	TRBV6-1	TRBD1	.
TGTGCCAGCAGTTTAGGGACAGGATTCGGCGACGAGCAGTACTTC	CASSLGTGFGDEQYF	TRBJ2-7	TRBV28	TRBD1	few
TGTGCCAGCAGACGACAGGGTAGCTCTGGAAACACCATATATTTT	CASRRQGSSGNTIYF	TRBJ1-3	TRBV2	TRBD1	once
TGTGCCAGCAGTGCGAGCCTAGGCGGGTTCGGGGAGCTGTTTTTT	CASSASLGGFGELFF	TRBJ2-2	TRBV2	.	.
TGTGCCAGCAGCCGAGGGACAGGGGCCCGCCCATACGAGCAGTACTTC	CASSRGTGARPYEQYF	TRBJ2-7	TRBV4-2	TRBD1	few
TGTGCCAGCAGCAAAAAAGGAGGCTACTCTCAGACTGGGGCCAACGTCCTGACTTTC	CASSKKGGYSQTGANVLTF	TRBJ2-6	TRBV21-1	.	.
TGTGCCACCAGCAGATACAGGGTTGGAAGCAATCAGCCCCAGCATTTT	CATSRYRVGSNQPQHF	TRBJ1-5	TRBV15	.	.
TGTGCCAGCAGCCCCCCGGGACAAATAGCCAAAAACATTCAGTACTTC	CASSPPGQIAKNIQYF	TRBJ2-4	TRBV12-1	.	.
TGTGCCACCAGCAGAGTAGCCCGAGGGGAGACCCAGTACTTC	CATSRVARGETQYF	TRBJ2-5	TRBV15	.	.
TGTGCCACCAGCCCAGTGGGGACCGGGACTAGCGAAAGCACAGATACGCAGTATTTT	CATSPVGTGTSESTDTQYF	TRBJ2-3	TRBV15	TRBD2	.
TGTGCCAGCAGTTTGCCTAAAACAGGGGAGGACACTGAAGCTTTCTTT	CASSLPKTGEDTEAFF	TRBJ1-1	TRBV28	TRBD1	.